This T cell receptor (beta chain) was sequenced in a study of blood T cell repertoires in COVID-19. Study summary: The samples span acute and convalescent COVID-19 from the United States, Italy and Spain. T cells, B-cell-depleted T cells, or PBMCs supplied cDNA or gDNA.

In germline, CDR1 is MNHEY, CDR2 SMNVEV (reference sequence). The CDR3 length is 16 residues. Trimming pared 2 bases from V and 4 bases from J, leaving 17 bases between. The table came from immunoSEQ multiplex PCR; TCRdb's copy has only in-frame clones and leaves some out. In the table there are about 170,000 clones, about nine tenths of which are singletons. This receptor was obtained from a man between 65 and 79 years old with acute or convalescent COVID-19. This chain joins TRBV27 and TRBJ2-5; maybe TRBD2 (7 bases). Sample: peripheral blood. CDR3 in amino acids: CASSLRGDYIRETQYF. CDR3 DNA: TGTGCCAGCAGTTTAAGGGGGGACTACATAAGAGAGACCCAGTACTTC.